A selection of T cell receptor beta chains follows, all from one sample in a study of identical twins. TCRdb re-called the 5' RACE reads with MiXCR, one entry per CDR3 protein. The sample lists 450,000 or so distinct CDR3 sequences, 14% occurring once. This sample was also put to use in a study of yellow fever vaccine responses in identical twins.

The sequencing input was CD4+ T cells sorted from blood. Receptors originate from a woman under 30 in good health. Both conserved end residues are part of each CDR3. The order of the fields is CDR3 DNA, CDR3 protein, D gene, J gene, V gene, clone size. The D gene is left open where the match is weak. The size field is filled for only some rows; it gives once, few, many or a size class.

DNA: TGTGCCAGCAGGTGGGGGGGGAGCTCCTACGAGCAGTACTTC; CDR3: CASRWGGSSYEQYF; D: TRBD2; J: TRBJ2-7; V: TRBV12-3/TRBV12-4; size: few
DNA: TGTGCCAGCAGCACCGCACGCGGGGGCGCCGGCTATGGCTACACCTTC; CDR3: CASSTARGGAGYGYTF; D: .; J: TRBJ1-2; V: TRBV7-3; size: .
DNA: TGCAGTGCTAGGGGACAGGGAACCTACAATGAGCAGTTCTTC; CDR3: CSARGQGTYNEQFF; D: TRBD1; J: TRBJ2-1; V: TRBV20-1; size: few
DNA: TGTGCCAGCAGTTTGATTAGCCCCTTCAGAGTCCAAGAGACCCAGTACTTC; CDR3: CASSLISPFRVQETQYF; D: .; J: TRBJ2-5; V: TRBV28; size: few
DNA: TGCGCCAGCAGCTTGGCTGGACAGGGCTACGAGCAGTACTTC; CDR3: CASSLAGQGYEQYF; D: TRBD1; J: TRBJ2-7; V: TRBV5-1; size: many
DNA: TGCGCCAGCAGCCCCAATCGGGGGGGGCTCACAGATACGCAGTATTTT; CDR3: CASSPNRGGLTDTQYF; D: TRBD2; J: TRBJ2-3; V: TRBV5-1; size: .
DNA: TGTGCCAGTAGTATGGGGGGTCAAGAGACCCAGTACTTC; CDR3: CASSMGGQETQYF; D: .; J: TRBJ2-5; V: TRBV19; size: few
DNA: TGTGCCACCCTCCCGGGGAGCTCCTACAATGAGCAGTTCTTC; CDR3: CATLPGSSYNEQFF; D: .; J: TRBJ2-1; V: TRBV2; size: .
DNA: TGTGCCAGTAGTACCGACAGACATGAAAAACTGTTTTTT; CDR3: CASSTDRHEKLFF; D: .; J: TRBJ1-4; V: TRBV19; size: many
DNA: TGCAGTGCTAGGAGCCCCCGGGGGCGGGGGGGCGCAAGTAGCACAGATACGCAGTATTTT; CDR3: CSARSPRGRGGASSTDTQYF; D: TRBD2; J: TRBJ2-3; V: TRBV20-1; size: few
DNA: TGTGCCAGCAGGTTTTGGACAATGACCGGGGAGCTGTTTTTT; CDR3: CASRFWTMTGELFF; D: .; J: TRBJ2-2; V: TRBV12-3/TRBV12-4; size: many
DNA: TGTGCCAGCAGCCCCCCTATTCACACGCACAACAATGAGCTGTTCTTC; CDR3: CASSPPIHTHNNELFF; D: .; J: TRBJ2-1; V: TRBV3-1; size: .
DNA: TGTGCCAGCAGCCGTGGACTAGCGGGGAGCAATGAGCAGTTCTTC; CDR3: CASSRGLAGSNEQFF; D: TRBD2; J: TRBJ2-1; V: TRBV3-1; size: many
DNA: TGCGCCAGCAGTTCATCAGCTAGCTCAACCTACTCCTACGAGCAGTACTTC; CDR3: CASSSSASSTYSYEQYF; D: .; J: TRBJ2-7; V: TRBV5-1; size: .
DNA: TGTGCCAGCAGCTTAGATGGGACTAGCGGCTCCTACGAGCAGTACTTC; CDR3: CASSLDGTSGSYEQYF; D: TRBD2; J: TRBJ2-7; V: TRBV7-2; size: .
DNA: TGTGCCAGCAGTTCCTACGAAAGGGGCTCACCCCTCCACTTT; CDR3: CASSSYERGSPLHF; D: .; J: TRBJ1-6; V: TRBV12-3/TRBV12-4; size: many
DNA: TGCAGCGTTTCCTGGACTAGCGGGAGTATTATAGATACGCAGTATTTT; CDR3: CSVSWTSGSIIDTQYF; D: TRBD2; J: TRBJ2-3; V: TRBV29-1; size: .
DNA: TGTGCCAGCTCCGGCAATTCACCCCTCCACTTT; CDR3: CASSGNSPLHF; D: .; J: TRBJ1-6; V: TRBV7-9; size: few
DNA: TGTGCCATCAGGGCGGGGTATCAGGAGGGTGAAGCTTTCTTT; CDR3: CAIRAGYQEGEAFF; D: .; J: TRBJ1-1; V: TRBV10-3; size: many
DNA: TGTGCCAGCAGCGCCTCCGAGGGCGAGACCCAGTACTTC; CDR3: CASSASEGETQYF; D: .; J: TRBJ2-5; V: TRBV9; size: few
DNA: TGTGCCATCAGTGCTCTAGCGGGCCGCACAGATACGCAGTATTTT; CDR3: CAISALAGRTDTQYF; D: TRBD2; J: TRBJ2-3; V: TRBV10-3; size: few
DNA: TGCAGTGCTAGAACGCGGGGGCTGGGGATGGGCGAGCAGTACTTC; CDR3: CSARTRGLGMGEQYF; D: .; J: TRBJ2-7; V: TRBV20-1; size: .
DNA: TGCGCCAGCAGCTTAGACCAGGGGGTCGCTGAAGCTTTCTTT; CDR3: CASSLDQGVAEAFF; D: TRBD1; J: TRBJ1-1; V: TRBV5-1; size: few
DNA: TGTGCCAGCAGCGTAAATCCCACAGGGACCCTTCAAGAGACCCAGTACTTC; CDR3: CASSVNPTGTLQETQYF; D: .; J: TRBJ2-5; V: TRBV9; size: few
DNA: TGTGCAGTAGGTTCGGGTTCCACCGGGGAGCTGTTTTTT; CDR3: CAVGSGSTGELFF; D: .; J: TRBJ2-2; V: TRBV19; size: .
DNA: TGTGCCAGCAGCCAAGATCCTATTTTGCAGGTTGGGGAGCTGTTTTTT; CDR3: CASSQDPILQVGELFF; D: .; J: TRBJ2-2; V: TRBV14; size: .
DNA: TGTGCCAGCAGCTTTTTAGATGAGCAGTTCTTC; CDR3: CASSFLDEQFF; D: .; J: TRBJ2-1; V: TRBV7-9; size: many
DNA: TGCAGTGCTCCTACCCCGGGACTAGTCGGGTCCTACAATGAGCAGTTCTTC; CDR3: CSAPTPGLVGSYNEQFF; D: TRBD2; J: TRBJ2-1; V: TRBV20-1; size: few
DNA: TGCAGTGCTAACAGGGAGGGCAATCAGCCCCAGCATTTT; CDR3: CSANREGNQPQHF; D: .; J: TRBJ1-5; V: TRBV20-1; size: few
DNA: TGTGCCAGCAGCCGCCTGGGGACTAGCGCCTACAATGAGCAGTTCTTC; CDR3: CASSRLGTSAYNEQFF; D: TRBD2; J: TRBJ2-1; V: TRBV11-3; size: few
DNA: TGTGCCATGCGGCGGGACTTGGCGGTGACGAACACCGGGGAGCTGTTTTTT; CDR3: CAMRRDLAVTNTGELFF; D: .; J: TRBJ2-2; V: TRBV10-3; size: .
DNA: TGCAGACGTCTAGCGGGAAACTCCTACGAGCAGTACTTC; CDR3: CRRLAGNSYEQYF; D: TRBD2; J: TRBJ2-7; V: TRBV20-1; size: few
DNA: TGTGCCAGCAGTGCCCTCTCCGGGGCTAGCACAGATACGCAGTATTTT; CDR3: CASSALSGASTDTQYF; D: .; J: TRBJ2-3; V: TRBV6-4; size: .
DNA: TGTGCCACCAGCAGAAAGAGTAGGGACCCCTACGAGCAGTACTTC; CDR3: CATSRKSRDPYEQYF; D: .; J: TRBJ2-7; V: TRBV15; size: .
DNA: TGTGCCAGCAGTTCAGACAGGGAAGATGGAGAGACCCAGTACTTC; CDR3: CASSSDREDGETQYF; D: TRBD1; J: TRBJ2-5; V: TRBV12-3/TRBV12-4; size: few
DNA: TGTGCCAGCAGTTTAGGGCTCGGGGGGGCAGATACGCAGTATTTT; CDR3: CASSLGLGGADTQYF; D: TRBD2; J: TRBJ2-3; V: TRBV7-8; size: few